These 2 T cell receptor beta chains came from one sample sequenced in a study of CD8 T cells in Susac syndrome. The RNA, roughly 0.5 to 1 ug, was put through reverse transcription using random hexamers. TCRdb redid the calling of the immunoSEQ multiplex PCR reads with MiXCR, one entry per CDR3 protein. The data contain about 130,000 distinct CDR3 sequences, approximately 96% of them singletons. Material for sequencing was CD8+ T cells from PBMCs. Receptor source: a human donor with Susac syndrome.

The V gene is TRBV4-1, the J gene TRBJ2-6, with D uncertain. The V gene lost 0 bases and the J gene lost 0 bases, with 18 bases spanning the gap. Per germline, CDR1 MGHRA and CDR2 YSYEKL. This CDR3 contains 20 residues. CDR3 sequence reads: CASSQESTRFSDSGANVLTF. CDR3 DNA sequence: TGCGCCAGCAGCCAAGAGTCTACGCGGTTCTCAGACTCTGGGGCCAACGTCCTGACTTTC.

The sample holds one count of this clonotype. Germline and junction disagree at one end, which may indicate a read error. This rearrangement joins TRBV7-2 to TRBJ2-1; 10 bases are shared with TRBD2. The CDR3 is made up of 12 amino acids. The germline gives CDR1 SGHTA, CDR2 FQGNSA. DNA of the CDR3: TGTGCCAGCAGCGGGCTAGCGGGAGATAGGGTCTTC. This encodes CASSGLAGDRVF.